The clone carrying this T cell receptor beta chain has a handful of counts. The antigen is undetermined. These data come from a study of human T cells and chemical hapten exposure. In germline, CDR1 is ENHRY, CDR2 SYGVKD. The CDR3 has 16 amino acids. Between the trimmed V and J ends, which lost 0 bases and 8 bases, there was a span of 14 bases. Time point defined: patch test 1, 2 weeks after DPC sensitization. The treatment here: therapeutic diphenylcyclopropenone sensitization with weekly scalp DPC. Overall study results and limits: Since the donors had alopecia, their immune response may not be the same as that of healthy people.

One entry per CDR3 protein results from TCRdb running MiXCR on the RACE reads. The profile shows approximately 340,000 distinct CDR3 sequences, approximately 6.3% of them singletons. The sequencing here drew on whole blood, taken in connection with sensitization to the hapten diphenylcyclopropenone (DPC). The TCR comes from a young woman with alopecia areata. Some clones in this sample may be carry-over from other donors' samples. The chain carries TRBV10-3 and TRBJ1-6, with D possibly TRBD1 on 5 matching bases. The CDR3 sequence: CAISESQGSDYSPLHF. The CDR3 bases are TGTGCCATCAGTGAGTCTCAGGGTTCCGATTATTCACCCCTCCACTTT.